This TCR beta chain was identified during a study of molecular identifiers for immune sequencing clone quantification. Naive CD8 T cells were sorted as CD8+CD4-CCR7+CD45RA+. Previously published methods and listed TCR primers were used for the bulk TCR libraries. One entry per CDR3 protein results from TCRdb running MiXCR on the PCR reads. The sample lists approximately 590,000 distinct CDR3 sequences, around 25% seen once, with about 0.84% in the top ten. The CDR3 totals 14 residues. J lost 4 bases, V lost 5 bases, and 7 bases had no gene match. The V gene's germline CDR1 is MDHEN and CDR2 SYDVKM. The clonotype comes from a human donor in good health. Some libraries in this study had Jurkat cell RNA spiked in. The sample consisted of naive CD8+ T cells from blood, with Jurkat cell RNA spiked in. As to subset: FACS-sorted CD8+CD4-CCR7+CD45RA+ naive T cells. This chain connects TRBV28 to TRBJ2-5, with 7 bases identical to TRBD1. The CDR3 DNA reads as TGTGCCAGCAGTCGACAGGGTGCAGGAGAGACCCAGTACTTC. As protein: CASSRQGAGETQYF. Full variable domain (missing parts from reference TRBV28 and TRBJ2-5): DVKVTQSSRYLVKRTGEKVFLECVQDMDHENMFWYRQDPGLGLRLIYFSYDVKMKEKGDIPEGYSVSREKKERFSLILESASTNQTSMYLCASSRQGAGETQYFGPGTRLLVL.